The sequence of this T cell receptor beta chain was determined in a study of blood T cells in healthy people across ages. The second PCR ran about 6 to 11 cycles with a sample-barcoded 5' primer and J-beta primers. Using its own MiXCR run on the 5' RACE reads, TCRdb lists one record per CDR3 protein. The data contain some 900,000 distinct CDR3 sequences, roughly 52% of them singletons. This CDR3 contains 15 residues. The V gene's germline CDR1 is SQVTM and CDR2 ANQGSEA. Trimming cost V 1 base and J 1 base, with 10 bases left between them. The sequence derives from a young man in good health. V is TRBV29-1 and J is TRBJ2-2, with TRBD1 as a possible D gene (5 bases). The sample consisted of blood. CDR3 sequence: CSVEGTYKNTGELFF. CDR3 nucleotide sequence: TGCAGCGTTGAAGGGACATACAAGAACACCGGGGAGCTGTTTTTT.